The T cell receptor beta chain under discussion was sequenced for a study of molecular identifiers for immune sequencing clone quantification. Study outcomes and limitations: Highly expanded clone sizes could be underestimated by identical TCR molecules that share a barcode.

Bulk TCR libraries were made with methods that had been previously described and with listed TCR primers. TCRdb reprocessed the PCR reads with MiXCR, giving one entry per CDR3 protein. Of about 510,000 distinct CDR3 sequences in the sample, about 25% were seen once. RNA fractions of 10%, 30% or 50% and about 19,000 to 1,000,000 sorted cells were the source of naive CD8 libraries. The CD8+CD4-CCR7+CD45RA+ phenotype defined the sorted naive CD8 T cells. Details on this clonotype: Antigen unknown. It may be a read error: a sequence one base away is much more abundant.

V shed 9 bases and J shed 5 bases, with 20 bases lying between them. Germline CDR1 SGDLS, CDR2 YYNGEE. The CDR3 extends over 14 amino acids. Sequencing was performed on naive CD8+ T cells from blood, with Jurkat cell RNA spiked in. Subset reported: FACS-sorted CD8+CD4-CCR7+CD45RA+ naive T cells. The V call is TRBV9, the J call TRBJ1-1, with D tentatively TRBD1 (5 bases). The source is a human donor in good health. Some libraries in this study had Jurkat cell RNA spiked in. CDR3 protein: CAISFGGGTTEAFF. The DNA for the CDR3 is TGTGCCATCAGTTTTGGGGGAGGCACTACTGAAGCTTTCTTT.